The subject of this entry is one TCR beta chain. Assay: immunoSEQ multiplex PCR; the TCRdb copy retains only in-frame clones and omits some. The sample has 150,000 or so clones; about 85% are singletons. The data belong to a study of blood T cell repertoires in COVID-19. Across the study: Samples of COVID-19 (acute and convalescent) were obtained from the United States, Italy and Spain.

Participants classified as exposed had met a COVID-19 case within 2 weeks before study entry. The sample consisted of PBMCs or T cells enriched from blood (not recorded which). The source of this sequence is a woman in her thirties or forties who had been exposed to COVID-19.

DNA for the CDR3: TGTGCCAGCAGCGAAGGACTAGCCGATTACAATGAGCAGTTCTTC. Amino acids: CASSEGLADYNEQFF. J is TRBJ2-1 and V is TRBV7-3; 8 bases are a match to TRBD2. The CDR3 totals 15 residues. V lost 5 bases, J lost 4 bases, and 7 bases stayed unmatched. CDR1 and CDR2 from the germline V gene are SGHTA and FQGTGA.